Below, one TCR beta chain is given with its context. Clones were sequenced by immunoSEQ multiplex PCR, and TCRdb holds only the in-frame ones, with some missing. The data contain roughly 150,000 clones, about 89% of them singletons. The sample comes from a study of blood T cell repertoires in COVID-19. Turning to the study itself: The cDNA or gDNA used as material had been derived from T cells, B-cell-depleted T cells, or PBMCs.

The V and J ends lost 4 bases and 9 bases respectively, with 13 bases between them. The V gene's germline CDR1 is LGHNA and CDR2 YSLEER. This CDR3 has 13 amino acids. This sequence was found in a man aged 55 to 69 with acute or convalescent COVID-19. Sequenced material: peripheral blood. The chain combines TRBV4-3 with TRBJ2-1, with D perhaps TRBD1 (6 bases). CDR3: CASSLTGMGEQFF. In DNA, the CDR3 is TGCGCCAGCAGCCTCACAGGGATGGGTGAGCAGTTCTTC.